These 31 T cell receptor beta chains originate from one sample sequenced in a study of spatial heterogeneity in lung cancer. TCRdb reprocessed the 5' RACE reads with MiXCR, giving one entry per CDR3 protein. In the table there are roughly 79,000 distinct CDR3 sequences, under 8.5% of which are singletons. Documented time point: sample taken at primary tumor resection. Source: PBMCs, taken at surgery. The receptors were gathered from a male donor with early-stage non-small cell lung cancer.

This clonotype turned up a few times. The chain has TRBV10-3 and TRBJ1-4, with D possibly matching TRBD1 (6 bases). Germline CDR1 ENHRY, CDR2 SYGVKD. The CDR3 is 15 residues long. Trimming pared 4 bases from V and 6 bases from J, leaving 15 bases between. In nucleotides, the CDR3 is TGTGCCATCAGTGGAGACAGGCGATCTGATGAAAAACTGTTTTTT. Translation: CAISGDRRSDEKLFF.

The sample holds many counts of this clonotype. The chain has TRBV7-9 and TRBJ1-1, with D unclear. The germline V gene has CDR1 SEHNR and CDR2 FQNEAQ (reference sequence). Trimming removed 0 bases from V and 7 bases from J, with 9 bases in between. The CDR3 consists of 13 residues. This CDR3 is CASSLARGNEAFF. CDR3 DNA sequence: TGTGCCAGCAGCTTAGCACGGGGAAATGAAGCTTTCTTT.

In this sample, this clonotype turned up once. This chain links TRBV4-1 with TRBJ2-5, with TRBD2 as a possible D gene (5 bases). This CDR3 contains 14 residues. Per germline, CDR1 MGHRA and CDR2 YSYEKL. The germline V and J ends were trimmed by 1 base and 7 bases, with 13 bases remaining between them. The DNA for the CDR3 is TGCGCCAGCAGCCAAGGGGGAGCATTAGCGACCCAGTACTTC. Residues: CASSQGGALATQYF.

Many counts were recorded for this clonotype. The genes are TRBV2 and TRBJ2-3; D might be TRBD1 (5 bases). In germline, CDR1 is SNHLY, CDR2 FYNNEI. Trimming removed 1 base from V and 4 bases from J, with 6 bases in between. The CDR3 covers 13 residues. The CDR3 region has the DNA TGTGCCAGCAGTGAAGAAGGGGCAGATACGCAGTATTTT. Translating gives CASSEEGADTQYF.

The V call is TRBV7-2, the J call TRBJ2-7; D may be TRBD1 or TRBD2 (6 bases each). Germline CDR1 and CDR2: SGHTA and FQGNSA. V lost 3 bases and J lost 4, with 13 bases in between. The CDR3 extends over 14 amino acids. The CDR3 region is CASSFWGAGYEQYF. CDR3 sequence (DNA): TGTGCCAGCAGCTTTTGGGGGGCTGGGTACGAGCAGTACTTC.

This clonotype was recorded at least ten times. This chain uses TRBV10-3 with TRBJ2-2; the match to TRBD2 covers 11 bases. With 6 bases clipped from V and 2 bases from J, the junction kept 2 bases outside the gene matches. The CDR3 runs 15 residues. Germline loops: CDR1 ENHRY, CDR2 SYGVKD. The CDR3 sequence: CAISGTSGNTGELFF. DNA for the CDR3: TGTGCCATCAGCGGGACTAGCGGCAACACCGGGGAGCTGTTTTTT.

This clonotype appeared a few times. The chain combines TRBV5-5 with TRBJ1-2; the D gene is possibly TRBD1 (5 bases). Germline CDR1 reads SGHKS; CDR2 reads YYEKEE (reference sequence). This CDR3 contains 14 residues. The V gene lost 4 bases and the J gene lost 8 bases, with 18 bases spanning the gap. Written as DNA, the CDR3 is TGTGCCAGCAGCCACAGGACCGTCGACTGGGGCTACACCTTC. Translated, it gives CASSHRTVDWGYTF.

This clonotype showed up just once. Since a much larger clone is just one base distant, this may be a read error. V is TRBV6-5 and J is TRBJ2-7; 7 bases map to TRBD2. The CDR3 extends over 15 amino acids. Germline CDR1 reads MNHEY; CDR2 reads SVGAGI. CDR3 sequence reads: CPSRASPQGGTEQYF. Written as DNA, the CDR3 is TGTCCCAGCAGGGCAAGTCCTCAGGGAGGGACCGAGCAGTACTTC.

This clonotype has ten or more counts. The V gene is TRBV7-6, the J gene TRBJ1-2; TRBD1 aligns across 7 bases. The V and J ends lost 5 bases and 4 bases, in that order; junction bases with no gene match: 10. Germline values: CDR1 SGHVS, CDR2 FNYEAQ. The length of the CDR3 is 15 residues. The DNA of the CDR3 is TGTGCCAGCAGCCCATCCCGACAGGGAGGCTATGGCTACACCTTC. This encodes CASSPSRQGGYGYTF.

This clonotype has more than one count but fewer than ten. The chain employs TRBV7-9 and TRBJ1-4, with unresolved D. Germline V gives CDR1 SEHNR, CDR2 FQNEAQ (reference sequence). The CDR3 is 16 amino acids. The V gene lost 0 bases and the J gene lost 6 bases, with 14 bases spanning the gap. The CDR3 is CASSLALGVSYEKLFF. In nucleotides, the CDR3 is TGTGCCAGCAGCTTAGCGCTCGGAGTCTCCTATGAAAAACTGTTTTTT.

In this sample, this clonotype turned up many times. The chain carries TRBV5-1 and TRBJ2-1, with TRBD2 as a possible D gene (6 bases). The CDR3 is 15 residues long. Trimming stripped 1 base from V and 3 bases from J, with 11 bases between. Per the germline V gene, CDR1 is SGHRS and CDR2 is YFSETQ. CDR3 amino acids: CASSLISGNYNEQFF. CDR3 nucleotide sequence: TGCGCCAGCAGCTTGATTAGCGGAAACTACAATGAGCAGTTCTTC.

The V call is TRBV6-2 or TRBV6-3, the J call TRBJ1-3, with TRBD1 identical over 7 bases. The junction had 3 bases not matched to a gene; V was cut back by 5 bases and J by 5 bases. The CDR3 loop spans 13 amino acids. Germline values: CDR1 MNHEY, CDR2 SVGEGT. As DNA, the CDR3 is TGTGCCAGCAGTCGACAGGGAAGAAACACCATATATTTT. Amino acids: CASSRQGRNTIYF.

The sample holds many counts of this clonotype. The rearrangement links TRBV29-1 to TRBJ1-2; D is ambiguous. CDR1 and CDR2 (germline): SQVTM, ANQGSEA. This CDR3 spans 9 amino acids. V was clipped by 7 bases and J by 7 bases, with 7 bases between them. CDR3 DNA: TGCAGCGCGACCCCTGGCTACACCTTC. This translates into CSATPGYTF.

The gene calls are TRBV6-6 and TRBJ2-3; D is unclear. The germline CDR1 and CDR2 sequences are MNHNY and SVGAGI (reference sequence). V was cut by 5 bases and J by 4 bases, with 10 bases left in between. This CDR3 has 13 amino acids. The CDR3 loop reads CASSETPPDTQYF. For the CDR3, the DNA is TGTGCCAGCAGTGAGACTCCTCCAGATACGCAGTATTTT.

V and J are TRBV20-1 and TRBJ2-3, with no clear D. V was trimmed by 0 bases and J by 1 base, leaving 5 bases between them. The CDR3 has 13 residues. Germline values: CDR1 DFQATT, CDR2 SNEGSKA (reference sequence). The DNA of the CDR3 is TGCAGTGCTAGAGATTACCGCACAGATACGCAGTATTTT. This codes for CSARDYRTDTQYF.

This clonotype was observed a handful of times. The genes are TRBV9 and TRBJ2-7; D call uncertain. Trimming cost V 0 bases and J 3 bases, with 7 bases left between them. Per germline, CDR1 SGDLS and CDR2 YYNGEE. CDR3 length: 13 residues. The DNA for the CDR3 is TGTGCCAGCAGCGTAGCTGATCGCTACGAGCAGTACTTC. Translation: CASSVADRYEQYF.

This clonotype was found a few times. The chain employs TRBV25-1 and TRBJ1-1; weak D call: TRBD1 (6 bases). The CDR3 sequence is 14 residues long. Germline-derived CDR1 and CDR2 are MGHDK and SYGVNS. The germline V and J ends were trimmed by 6 bases and 1 base, with 12 bases remaining between them. As DNA, the CDR3 is TGTGCCAGCAGCCAGGGGCCTTCGAACACTGAAGCTTTCTTT. The encoded protein is CASSQGPSNTEAFF.

This clonotype was seen a handful of times. This chain joins TRBV7-8 and TRBJ1-2; TRBD1 matches at 7 bases. V shed 5 bases, J shed 7 bases, and the junction held 10 bases outside the gene matches. The CDR3 length is 14 residues. Germline V gene lookup returns CDR1 SGHVS and CDR2 FQNEAQ. The CDR3, as DNA: TGTGCCAGCAGCGCCCGGGACAGTTTAATTGGCTACACCTTC. Translated, it gives CASSARDSLIGYTF.

The chain links TRBV5-1 to TRBJ2-1; D may be TRBD2 (5 bases). The V end was cut by 2 bases, the J end by 3 bases, with 15 bases between. Germline CDR1 is SGHRS and CDR2 is YFSETQ. The CDR3 has 16 residues. The CDR3 protein is CASSFQPSGGYNEQFF. CDR3 nucleotides: TGCGCCAGCAGCTTCCAGCCTAGTGGAGGCTACAATGAGCAGTTCTTC. Together with reference TRBV5-1 and TRBJ2-1, the CDR3 gives the full variable domain: KAGVTQTPRYLIKTRGQQVTLSCSPISGHRSVSWYQQTPGQGLQFLFEYFSETQRNKGNFPGRFSGRQFSNSRSEMNVSTLELGDSALYLCASSFQPSGGYNEQFFGPGTRLTVL.

This clonotype appeared many times. The V call is TRBV29-1, the J call TRBJ2-7; D call uncertain. Germline CDR1 and CDR2: SQVTM and ANQGSEA. Trimming took off 7 bases at V and 2 bases at J, with 12 bases between the two ends. This CDR3 is 12 amino acids long. The CDR3 spells CSAKEQPYEQYF. The DNA of the CDR3 is TGCAGCGCCAAAGAGCAACCCTACGAGCAGTACTTC.

This chain joins TRBV9 and TRBJ2-7; a possible D gene is TRBD2 (6 bases). The CDR3 length is 15 residues. V dropped 3 bases and J dropped 3 bases, with 16 bases sitting between them. The germline gives CDR1 SGDLS, CDR2 YYNGEE. The CDR3 DNA sequence: TGTGCCAGCAGCGCGACCGGGACTGCTTTCTACGAGCAGTACTTC. This sequence encodes CASSATGTAFYEQYF.

This clonotype has just a few counts. This chain connects TRBV9 to TRBJ2-7, with 10 bases matching TRBD2. The germline CDR1 and CDR2 sequences are SGDLS and YYNGEE. V gave up 4 bases and J gave up 4 bases; unmatched junction bases: 8. The CDR3 runs to 15 residues. The CDR3 coding sequence is TGTGCCAGCAGCTTAGCCCTAGCGGGAGTATACGAGCAGTACTTC. The encoded protein is CASSLALAGVYEQYF. Full variable domain (missing parts from reference TRBV9 and TRBJ2-7): DSGVTQTPKHLITATGQRVTLRCSPRSGDLSVYWYQQSLDQGLQFLIQYYNGEERAKGNILERFSAQQFPDLHSELNLSSLELGDSALYFCASSLALAGVYEQYFGPGTRLTVT.

The chain employs TRBV7-3 and TRBJ1-1; 7 bases match TRBD1. Germline V gene sequence: CDR1 SGHTA, CDR2 FQGTGA. Germline trimming cut 5 bases from V and 11 bases from J; bases unmatched to any gene: 11. The CDR3 is 13 amino acids. CDR3 in DNA: TGTGCCAGCAGCCCACGACAGGGTGTAGGGGCTTTCTTT. The encoded protein is CASSPRQGVGAFF.

This clonotype was detected ten times or more. The chain employs TRBV5-1 and TRBJ2-7; tentative D call: TRBD1 (6 bases). This CDR3 contains 14 residues. The germline V gene encodes CDR1 SGHRS and CDR2 YFSETQ. V lost 1 base and J 3 bases, leaving 11 bases between the germline ends. This CDR3 is CASSLTGNSYEQYF. The CDR3, as DNA: TGCGCCAGCAGCTTGACAGGGAACAGCTACGAGCAGTACTTC.

Only a few counts were recorded for this clonotype. The chain carries TRBV6-2 or TRBV6-3 and TRBJ1-2; D is unclear. V lost 4 bases to trimming and J lost 8 bases, with 11 bases between them. The CDR3 loop spans 12 amino acids. Germline V gene data show CDR1 as MNHEY and CDR2 as SVGEGT. The CDR3 reads CASSSGRQGYTF. CDR3 bases: TGTGCCAGCAGTTCGGGCAGGCAAGGCTACACCTTC.

This clonotype has at least ten counts. V usage is TRBV6-2 or TRBV6-3 and J usage is TRBJ2-1, with 9 bases aligning to TRBD2. V was clipped by 0 bases and J by 10 bases; unmatched bases: 10. Germline CDR1 MNHEY, CDR2 SVGEGT. This CDR3 region has 16 residues. The CDR3 DNA reads as TGTGCCAGCAGTTACTCGAATCTAGCGGGACCTGACGAGCAGTTCTTC. This gives the protein CASSYSNLAGPDEQFF.

This clonotype occurred many times. The chain couples TRBV2 to TRBJ2-5, with D hard to call. V dropped 4 bases and J dropped 1 base, with 7 bases sitting between them. Germline CDR1 is SNHLY and CDR2 is FYNNEI. The CDR3 covers 13 residues. CDR3 bases: TGTGCCAGCAGTGGGAACAGCCAAGAGACCCAGTACTTC. Residues: CASSGNSQETQYF. The full variable domain, in which reference TRBV2 and TRBJ2-5 provide the parts outside the CDR3, is EPEVTQTPSHQVTQMGQEVILRCVPISNHLYFYWYRQILGQKVEFLVSFYNNEISEKSEIFDDQFSVERPDGSNFTLKIRSTKLEDSAMYFCASSGNSQETQYFGPGTRLLVL.

The V and J genes are TRBV11-2 and TRBJ2-3; D unresolved. V was cut by 1 base and J by 4 bases, with 9 bases left in between. The CDR3 is 14 amino acids. Germline V gene sequence: CDR1 SGHAT, CDR2 FQNNGV. This CDR3 is CASSLAYSSDTQYF. The DNA of the CDR3 is TGTGCCAGCAGCTTAGCCTACAGCTCAGATACGCAGTATTTT. Full variable domain (remainder filled in from reference TRBV11-2 and TRBJ2-3): EAGVAQSPRYKIIEKRQSVAFWCNPISGHATLYWYQQILGQGPKLLIQFQNNGVVDDSQLPKDRFSAERLKGVDSTLKIQPAKLEDSAVYLCASSLAYSSDTQYFGPGTRLTVL.

This clonotype was seen many times. The chain joins TRBV29-1 to TRBJ2-1; 8 nucleotides match TRBD2. The CDR3 has 13 residues. Germline assignment: CDR1 SQVTM and CDR2 ANQGSEA. V shed 1 base and J 6 bases; nucleotides not matched to a gene: 2. The CDR3 coding sequence is TGCAGCGTTGAAGCGGGAGGGCCCAATGAGCAGTTCTTC. This encodes CSVEAGGPNEQFF.

V usage is TRBV9 and J usage is TRBJ1-4, with D hard to call. The CDR3 runs 14 residues. Trimming removed 0 bases at V and 4 bases at J, with 7 bases between. CDR1 is SGDLS, CDR2 YYNGEE, per germline. The CDR3 sequence is CASSVGADNEKLFF. CDR3 in DNA: TGTGCCAGCAGCGTAGGGGCAGATAATGAAAAACTGTTTTTT.

This clonotype was detected ten times or more. V is TRBV30 and J is TRBJ1-4; D gene uncertain. The V end was cut by 3 bases, the J end by 4 bases, with 6 bases between. CDR1 is GTSNPN, CDR2 SVGIG, per germline (reference sequence). This CDR3 region has 12 residues. The CDR3 protein is CAWSPSNEKLFF. The CDR3 DNA is TGTGCCTGGAGCCCGAGTAATGAAAAACTGTTTTTT.